This TCR beta chain derives from a study of shared clonotypes between healthy human individuals. Here immunoSEQ multiplex PCR was the method, and the copy in TCRdb shows in-frame clones only, minus some. The sample yields more than 550,000 clones, around 92% seen once. Trimming pared 3 bases from V and 2 bases from J, leaving 14 bases between. The germline V gene encodes CDR1 MNHNS and CDR2 SASEGT. CDR3 length equals 15 residues. The naive CD8 population came from CD45RO-negative cells selected for CCR7, without terminally differentiated effector memory CD45RA+ cells. The rearrangement uses TRBV6-1 and TRBJ2-7; D perhaps matches TRBD2 (6 bases). The specimen was naive CD8+ T cells sorted from blood. The source is a man aged 25 to 45 in good health. The CDR3 protein is CASSEYSSETYEQYF. The CDR3 DNA reads as TGTGCCAGCAGTGAGTACTCTAGCGAGACCTACGAGCAGTACTTC.